Below are 31 T cell receptor beta chains sequenced from a single sample in a study of T-cell reconstitution after alpha-beta-depleted transplantation in children. Using unique molecular identifiers, the investigators prepared the TCRbeta library. Using its own MiXCR run on the PCR reads, TCRdb lists one record per CDR3 protein. This sample has approximately 590,000 distinct CDR3 sequences; 10% to 13% occur once, and the top ten carry 4%. Sequenced here: PBMCs from the stem cell graft donor, sampled from the stem cell graft. Every receptor here comes from a human donor who donated a stem cell graft to a child with acute myeloid leukemia.

This clonotype showed up just a few times. The rearrangement joins TRBV12-3 or TRBV12-4 to TRBJ2-5, with D maybe TRBD2 (6 bases). This CDR3 region has 14 residues. Trimming removed 4 bases at V and 2 bases at J, with 11 bases between. The CDR3 DNA reads TGTGCCAGCAGTTACCGGGACTTACAAGAGACCCAGTACTTC. Its protein is CASSYRDLQETQYF.

As concerns this clonotype: The conserved final phenylalanine or tryptophan is absent from the CDR3, which likely points to a read error. DNA for the CDR3: TGCAGCGTTGGCGCAGGGGATGGTAGGGAGACCCAGTACCTC. Translation: CSVGAGDGRETQYL. The J gene is TRBJ2-5, the V gene TRBV29-1; TRBD1 is a possible D gene (6 bases). The CDR3 is 14 residues long. Trimming removed 4 bases at V and 5 bases at J, with 17 bases between. Per the germline V gene, CDR1 is SQVTM and CDR2 is ANQGSEA.

V gene TRBV3-1 combines with J gene TRBJ1-1; 7 positions agree with TRBD1. The germline CDR1 and CDR2 sequences are LGHDT and YNNKEL (reference sequence). The junction had 6 bases not matched to a gene; V was cut back by 1 base and J by 1 base. The CDR3 extends over 16 amino acids. DNA of the CDR3: TGTGCCAGCAGCCAAGGGCAGGGGGTGCGGAACACTGAAGCTTTCTTT. Amino acids: CASSQGQGVRNTEAFF. Variable domain in full (rest from reference TRBV3-1 and TRBJ1-1): DTAVSQTPKYLVTQMGNDKSIKCEQNLGHDTMYWYKQDSKKFLKIMFSYNNKELIINETVPNRFSPKSPDKAHLNLHINSLELGDSAVYFCASSQGQGVRNTEAFFGQGTRLTVV.

This clonotype was recorded at least ten times. V is TRBV27 and J is TRBJ1-1; D gene unclear. CDR3 size: 14 residues. V was pared by 6 bases and J by 1 base, with 12 bases between. Germline loops: CDR1 MNHEY, CDR2 SMNVEV (reference sequence). The CDR3 is CASSPPARNTEAFF. CDR3 DNA: TGTGCCAGCAGCCCACCAGCGAGGAACACTGAAGCTTTCTTT.

V and J are TRBV30 and TRBJ2-2; 13 bases line up with TRBD2. V trimming: 6 bases; J trimming: 7 bases; junction bases outside the gene matches: 5. The CDR3 is made up of 14 amino acids. Germline CDR1 GTSNPN, CDR2 SVGIG (reference sequence). CDR3 sequence (DNA): TGTGCCTGCCGGACTAGCGGGAGACGCGGGGAGCTGTTTTTT. Translating it yields CACRTSGRRGELFF.

The rearrangement joins TRBV19 to TRBJ2-1; no reliable D call. From germline, CDR1 is LNHDA and CDR2 SQIVND (reference sequence). The CDR3 runs to 16 residues. V lost 1 base, J lost 0 bases, and 10 bases lay in between. The CDR3 protein is CASSIGPLFSYNEQFF. CDR3 DNA sequence: TGTGCCAGTAGTATAGGACCGCTGTTCTCCTACAATGAGCAGTTCTTC.

The chain uses TRBV7-2 and TRBJ2-3, with 9 bases that match TRBD2. This CDR3 has 17 residues. CDR1 SGHTA and CDR2 FQGNSA come from the germline V gene. V lost 1 base and J lost 1; bases outside the gene matches: 6. The CDR3 region is CASSLGGAGGRTDTQYF. CDR3 coding DNA: TGTGCCAGCAGCTTAGGAGGAGCGGGAGGCCGCACAGATACGCAGTATTTT. Together with reference TRBV7-2 and TRBJ2-3, the CDR3 gives the full variable domain: GAGVSQSPSNKVTEKGKDVELRCDPISGHTALYWYRQSLGQGLEFLIYFQGNSAPDKSGLPSDRFSAERTGGSVSTLTIQRTQQEDSAVYLCASSLGGAGGRTDTQYFGPGTRLTVL.

This clonotype was counted a few times. V usage is TRBV6-1 and J usage is TRBJ2-1; 11 bases map to TRBD2. CDR1 is MNHNS and CDR2 is SASEGT in the germline V gene. The CDR3 is made up of 15 amino acids. The V segment lost 7 bases and the J segment 6 bases; nucleotides outside the gene matches: 8. In nucleotides, the CDR3 is TGTGCCAGCACCGTACTAGCGGGAGCATCCAATGAGCAGTTCTTC. Its translation is CASTVLAGASNEQFF.

The chain combines TRBV20-1 with TRBJ2-7, with D tentatively TRBD2 (6 bases). Trimming took off 6 bases at V and 3 bases at J, with 15 bases between the two ends. This CDR3 spans 13 amino acids. Looked up from germline, CDR1 is DFQATT and CDR2 is SNEGSKA (reference sequence). CDR3 nucleotide sequence: TGCAGTGCGACAAGGACTAACAACTACGAGCAGTACTTC. Its protein product is CSATRTNNYEQYF.

This clonotype appeared many times. The rearrangement uses TRBV11-3 and TRBJ2-4; 9 nucleotides match TRBD1. In germline, CDR1 is SGHNT, CDR2 YENEEA. The CDR3 is 19 amino acids. J lost 1 base, V lost 1 base, and 11 bases had no gene match. CDR3 in amino acids: CASSLVGTGPDRAKNIQYF. In DNA, the CDR3 is TGTGCCAGCAGCTTAGTTGGGACAGGGCCGGATAGGGCCAAAAACATTCAGTACTTC.

This sequence joins TRBV6-5 and TRBJ2-7, with 7 positions matching TRBD1. V lost 4 bases, J lost 1 base, and 7 bases stayed unmatched. This CDR3 is built from 15 residues. Germline V gene data show CDR1 as MNHEY and CDR2 as SVGAGI. The CDR3 reads CASSSRDSFSYEQYF. The CDR3 nucleotides read TGTGCCAGCAGTTCCCGGGACAGCTTTTCCTACGAGCAGTACTTC.

This rearrangement joins TRBV6-6 to TRBJ1-5, with TRBD1 as a possible D gene (5 bases). The V gene's germline CDR1 is MNHNY and CDR2 SVGAGI (reference sequence). V was pared by 6 bases and J by 7 bases, with 13 bases between. This CDR3 spans 13 amino acids. CDR3 sequence: CASSPGQLQPQHF. As DNA, the CDR3 is TGTGCCAGCAGCCCGGGGCAGTTACAGCCCCAGCATTTT.

A single count supports this clonotype. For the CDR3, the DNA is TGTGCCAGCAGCTTGGGACTAGCGGGAGTGCCGGAGACCCAGTACTTC. Protein: CASSLGLAGVPETQYF. The chain employs TRBV5-8 and TRBJ2-5; the match to TRBD2 covers 12 bases. Trimming cost V 0 bases and J 5 bases; bases outside gene matches: 5. CDR3 length: 16 amino acids. Germline V gene data show CDR1 as SGHTS and CDR2 as YDEGEE.

The chain links TRBV18 to TRBJ2-3, with D hard to call. CDR1 is KGHSH, CDR2 LQKENI, per germline. CDR3 length: 14 amino acids. The germline V and J ends were trimmed by 3 bases and 2 bases, with 9 bases remaining between them. CDR3 bases: TGTGCCAGCTCACCCGTAGCCCCCACAGATACGCAGTATTTT. Translating gives CASSPVAPTDTQYF.

The sample holds a few counts of this clonotype. The CDR3 region is CASSGTNTDTQYF. CDR3 DNA sequence: TGTGCCAGCAGCGGGACAAACACAGATACGCAGTATTTT. This chain connects TRBV2 to TRBJ2-3, with D possibly being TRBD1 (6 bases). The germline V gene has CDR1 SNHLY and CDR2 FYNNEI. This CDR3 is 13 amino acids long. The V end lost 6 bases, the J end lost 2 bases, and 9 bases lay between the germline ends.

The gene calls are TRBV12-3 or TRBV12-4 and TRBJ2-7; either TRBD1 or TRBD2 may supply D (6 bases each). V was pared by 0 bases and J by 7 bases, with 13 bases between. The CDR3 runs 14 residues. The CDR3 loop reads CASSLAGGVLEQYF. CDR3 in DNA: TGTGCCAGCAGTTTAGCGGGGGGCGTTTTGGAGCAGTACTTC.

CDR3 sequence: CASSLLPGLARDNEQFF. The CDR3, as DNA: TGTGCCAGCAGTTTATTACCCGGACTAGCCCGGGACAATGAGCAGTTCTTC. V usage is TRBV27 and J usage is TRBJ2-1, with 8 bases that match TRBD2. V lost 1 base to trimming and J lost 5 bases; unmatched junction nucleotides: 10. In germline, CDR1 is MNHEY, CDR2 SMNVEV (reference sequence). The CDR3 is 17 residues long.

The chain is built from TRBV5-1 and TRBJ2-5; 10 nucleotides align to TRBD1. The V gene's germline CDR1 is SGHRS and CDR2 YFSETQ. The CDR3 contains 16 residues. Losses at the gene ends were 4 bases for V and 5 bases for J; bases not matched to a gene: 11. The CDR3 loop reads CASSPDRGLVGETQYF. The CDR3, as DNA: TGCGCCAGCAGCCCGGACAGGGGGTTGGTTGGGGAGACCCAGTACTTC. Together with reference TRBV5-1 and TRBJ2-5, the CDR3 gives the full variable domain: KAGVTQTPRYLIKTRGQQVTLSCSPISGHRSVSWYQQTPGQGLQFLFEYFSETQRNKGNFPGRFSGRQFSNSRSEMNVSTLELGDSALYLCASSPDRGLVGETQYFGPGTRLLVL.

A few counts support this clonotype. The chain combines TRBV20-1 with TRBJ2-5; the D is unclear. V lost 1 base and J 0 bases, leaving 6 bases between the germline ends. Germline CDR1 reads DFQATT; CDR2 reads SNEGSKA (reference sequence). This CDR3 has 13 amino acids. CDR3 sequence: CSARATYQETQYF. The DNA of the CDR3 is TGCAGTGCTAGAGCTACGTACCAAGAGACCCAGTACTTC.

This clonotype was recorded at least ten times. V gene TRBV5-1 combines with J gene TRBJ1-2; no clear D. There are 14 residues in the CDR3. The V end lost 4 bases, the J end lost 6 bases, and 16 bases lay between the germline ends. The germline V gene has CDR1 SGHRS and CDR2 YFSETQ. CDR3 in DNA: TGCGCCAGCAGCCCCGGACTCTTAGGCCATGGCTACACCTTC. Its translation is CASSPGLLGHGYTF.

The chain joins TRBV9 to TRBJ2-3; 14 nucleotides align to TRBD2. CDR1 and CDR2 (germline): SGDLS, YYNGEE. The CDR3 runs to 18 residues. With 3 bases clipped from V and 1 base from J, the junction kept 7 bases outside the gene matches. The chain's CDR3 is CASSGLPGLAGGTDTQYF. As DNA, the CDR3 is TGTGCCAGCAGCGGACTTCCGGGACTAGCGGGAGGCACAGATACGCAGTATTTT.

This clonotype has a count of ten or more. The chain has TRBV7-3 and TRBJ2-2; D is uncertain. Per the germline V gene, CDR1 is SGHTA and CDR2 is FQGTGA. The V and J ends lost 3 bases and 7 bases respectively, with 6 bases between them. The CDR3 loop spans 12 amino acids. The chain's CDR3 is CASSLGFGELFF. CDR3 nucleotides: TGTGCCAGCAGCTTGGGGTTCGGGGAGCTGTTTTTT.

This clonotype was observed at least ten times. The chain combines TRBV29-1 with TRBJ2-1, with D possibly being TRBD2 (6 bases). There are 15 residues in the CDR3. V lost 3 bases, J lost 4 bases, and 16 bases lay in between. CDR1 is SQVTM, CDR2 ANQGSEA, per germline. This CDR3 is CSVDNGISGYNEQFF. The CDR3 DNA follows: TGCAGCGTTGACAATGGTATTAGCGGTTACAATGAGCAGTTCTTC.

The chain is built from TRBV5-6 and TRBJ2-1; D could derive from TRBD1 or TRBD2 (5 bases each). Deletions cut 6 bases from V and 8 bases from J, with 21 bases between. CDR3 size: 15 residues. The germline V gene encodes CDR1 SGHDT and CDR2 YYEEEE. For the CDR3, the DNA is TGTGCCAGCATCCCGAGTGTGCGCAGGGACGATGAGCAGTTCTTC. Translated: CASIPSVRRDDEQFF.

This clonotype appeared many times. J is TRBJ2-1 and V is TRBV14, with D possibly called TRBD1 or TRBD2 (5 bases each). CDR1 SGHDN and CDR2 FVKESK come from the germline V gene. V dropped 0 bases and J dropped 10 bases, with 13 bases sitting between them. The CDR3 totals 14 residues. The CDR3 region has the DNA TGTGCCAGCAGCCAAGAGGGCCGGGGACCCGAGCAGTTCTTC. This codes for CASSQEGRGPEQFF.

This clonotype was seen ten or more times. The chain uses TRBV11-2 and TRBJ1-5, with D possibly matching TRBD1 (6 bases). Trimming left V 1 base short and J 1 base short, with 14 bases between. The CDR3 loop spans 17 amino acids. The germline V gene has CDR1 SGHAT and CDR2 FQNNGV. DNA for the CDR3: TGTGCCAGCAGCTTAGGTCTCCCAGGACAGAGCAATCAGCCCCAGCATTTT. Its protein is CASSLGLPGQSNQPQHF.

This clonotype was detected many times. The chain recombines TRBV7-2 with TRBJ2-1, with 8 bases lining up with TRBD1. CDR3 size: 15 residues. J was trimmed by 4 bases and V by 0 bases; bases with no gene match: 2. Germline V gene data show CDR1 as SGHTA and CDR2 as FQGNSA. The CDR3 sequence is CASSLAWTGYNEQFF. In DNA form, the CDR3 reads TGTGCCAGCAGCTTAGCGTGGACAGGGTACAATGAGCAGTTCTTC.

Ten or more counts support this clonotype. DNA of the CDR3: TGCAGTGCTACCCTTCAGGGGCGGTTCCAAGAGACCCAGTACTTC. Residues: CSATLQGRFQETQYF. This rearrangement joins TRBV20-1 to TRBJ2-5; TRBD1 is a possible D gene (6 bases). In germline, CDR1 is DFQATT, CDR2 SNEGSKA (reference sequence). This CDR3 comprises 15 residues. With 4 bases removed from V and 1 base from J, the gap between germline ends came to 16 bases.

The J gene is TRBJ1-4, the V gene TRBV28, with unresolved D. The CDR3 extends over 13 amino acids. V lost 8 bases and J 7 bases, leaving 14 bases between the germline ends. CDR1 and CDR2 (germline): MDHEN, SYDVKM. The chain's CDR3 is CASGVQDPEKLFF. In DNA form, the CDR3 reads TGTGCCAGCGGTGTGCAGGACCCTGAAAAACTGTTTTTT.

The rearrangement links TRBV20-1 to TRBJ1-1, with D perhaps TRBD1 (6 bases). The CDR3 runs 16 residues. Trimming pared 3 bases from V and 5 bases from J, leaving 22 bases between. Germline V gives CDR1 DFQATT, CDR2 SNEGSKA (reference sequence). CDR3 sequence reads: CSARGGRQASGTEAFF. As DNA, the CDR3 is TGCAGTGCTAGGGGGGGGCGACAGGCATCGGGGACTGAAGCTTTCTTT.

CDR3 DNA: TGTGCCAGCCACGAGCGGGGTACCTACGAGCAGTACTTC. This gives the protein CASHERGTYEQYF. The chain joins TRBV18 to TRBJ2-7, with 7 positions matching TRBD2. Germline V gene lookup returns CDR1 KGHSH and CDR2 LQKENI. CDR3 length: 13 residues. J lost 2 bases, V lost 8 bases, and 6 bases had no gene match.